The rows below give T cell receptor beta chains drawn from one sample of a study of beta chain features in type 1 diabetes. The data were produced by immunoSEQ multiplex PCR, yet TCRdb's version contains in-frame clones alone and is incomplete. The sample contains around 710,000 clones, around 12% of which appear only once. Sequencing was carried out using naive CD4+ T cells from blood. The receptors here all came from a man aged 25-45 years with type 1 diabetes. Each CDR3 is given with its conserved first and last residue. A D gene is named only where the DNA matches it firmly. Clone size is given for some rows only: seen once, a few or many times, or a class if the clone is expanded.

TRBJ2-7 | TRBD2 | - | 15 | TRBV5-4 | CASSSTSGGTYEQYF | TGTGCCAGCAGCTCGACTAGCGGGGGTACCTACGAGCAGTACTTC
TRBJ2-7 | - | few | 14 | TRBV4-2 | CASSQDRGFYEQYF | TGTGCCAGCAGCCAAGATCGAGGGTTTTACGAGCAGTACTTC
TRBJ2-2 | - | few | 14 | TRBV6-4 | CASRMGQNTGELFF | TGTGCCAGCAGAATGGGACAAAACACCGGGGAGCTGTTTTTT
TRBJ2-1 | TRBD1 | few | 12 | TRBV7-2 | CASSSGQGAQFF | TGTGCCAGCAGCTCGGGACAGGGAGCGCAGTTCTTC
TRBJ2-7 | TRBD1 | - | 18 | TRBV5-1 | CASSLGPGGTLGSYEQYF | TGCGCCAGCAGCTTAGGGCCAGGGGGTACCCTCGGGTCCTACGAGCAGTACTTC
TRBJ1-4 | TRBD1 | - | 14 | TRBV25-1 | CASSERDSNEKLFF | TGTGCCAGCAGTGAAAGGGACAGTAACGAAAAACTGTTTTTT
TRBJ2-1 | - | - | 17 | TRBV11-2 | CASSSPPSSRVENEQFF | TGTGCCAGCAGCTCCCCGCCTTCTAGCCGGGTTGAGAATGAGCAGTTCTTC
TRBJ1-2 | - | - | 13 | TRBV14 | CASSQVRGNGYTF | TGTGCCAGCAGCCAAGTGCGGGGGAACGGCTACACCTTC
TRBJ2-5 | - | - | 13 | TRBV7-9 | CASTNLAAETQYF | TGTGCCAGCACCAATTTGGCGGCGGAGACCCAGTACTTC
TRBJ2-3 | - | few | 16 | TRBV4-2 | CASSPRGLIDADTQYF | TGTGCCAGCAGCCCCCGCGGTCTGATTGATGCAGATACGCAGTATTTT
TRBJ2-3 | - | few | 15 | TRBV30 | CAWSRTDLPTDTQYF | TGTGCCTGGAGTCGGACAGACCTCCCCACAGATACGCAGTATTTT
TRBJ1-2 | TRBD1 | - | 15 | TRBV18 | CASSQGTQGADGYTF | TGTGCCAGCTCACAGGGGACACAGGGGGCTGACGGCTACACCTTC
TRBJ2-7 | TRBD2 | few | 14 | TRBV18 | CASSPNRGGQEQYF | TGTGCCAGCTCACCGAACCGGGGGGGGCAAGAGCAGTACTTC
TRBJ1-1 | - | - | 14 | TRBV29-1 | CSVEVRLMNTEAFF | TGCAGCGTTGAAGTCCGTCTTATGAACACTGAAGCTTTCTTT
TRBJ1-1 | - | few | 13 | TRBV2 | CASSAGWNTEAFF | TGTGCCAGCAGTGCCGGGTGGAACACTGAAGCTTTCTTT